Shown below are 17 T cell receptor beta chains from a single sample sequenced in a study of T cell responses to AZD1222 COVID-19 vaccine. Some clones are missing from TCRdb's copy, which holds only in-frame ones; the method was immunoSEQ multiplex PCR. The sample yields some 130,000 clones, around 90% seen once. The sequenced sample was peripheral blood, obtained 28 days after the second AZD1222 dose. These TCRs come from an adult who received the AZD1222 COVID-19 vaccine.

CDR3 DNA: TGTGCCGCCGGGGGGACTAGCGTTGAGCAGTTCTTC. Amino acids: CAAGGTSVEQFF. This chain links TRBV10-3 with TRBJ2-1; 10 bases line up with TRBD2. The CDR3 loop spans 12 amino acids. Germline V gene lookup returns CDR1 ENHRY and CDR2 SYGVKD. The V segment lost 11 bases and the J segment 9 bases; nucleotides outside the gene matches: 7.

The chain links TRBV20-1 to TRBJ2-3; unclear D gene. Trimming left V 7 bases short and J 1 base short, with 6 bases between. Germline CDR1 reads DFQATT; CDR2 reads SNEGSKA (reference sequence). CDR3 length: 11 amino acids. CDR3 sequence reads: CSDQRTDTQYF. The CDR3 DNA follows: TGCAGTGACCAGCGCACAGATACGCAGTATTTT.

Regarding this clone: Other nucleotide sequences from this sample produce the same CDR3. The rearrangement joins TRBV6-5 to TRBJ1-1, with D perhaps TRBD1 (5 bases). CDR3 length: 14 residues. Germline assignment: CDR1 MNHEY and CDR2 SVGAGI. V was cut by 2 bases and J by 2 bases, with 9 bases left in between. The CDR3 protein is CASSYGGENTEAFF. In DNA, the CDR3 is TGTGCCAGCAGTTACGGGGGAGAAAACACTGAAGCTTTCTTT.

The rearrangement joins TRBV10-3 to TRBJ2-1; 11 nucleotides align to TRBD1. Per the germline V gene, CDR1 is ENHRY and CDR2 is SYGVKD. V was pared by 7 bases and J by 8 bases, with 4 bases of the junction left unmatched. CDR3 length: 13 amino acids. In nucleotides, the CDR3 is TGTGCCATCACCCGGGACAGGGGGGATGAGCAGTTCTTC. This translates into CAITRDRGDEQFF.

Regarding this clone: Other DNA variants within this sample encode the same CDR3. The rearrangement joins TRBV12-3 or TRBV12-4 to TRBJ1-5; D gene ambiguous. This CDR3 spans 13 amino acids. V gave up 2 bases and J gave up 1 base, with 3 bases separating them. For the CDR3, the DNA is TGTGCCAGCAGTTTAAGCAGCAATCAGCCCCAGCATTTT. Translating gives CASSLSSNQPQHF.

The chain is built from TRBV7-2 and TRBJ1-1; possible D gene TRBD1, 5 bases. This CDR3 is built from 13 residues. V shed 6 bases and J shed 3 bases, with 11 bases lying between them. Looked up from germline, CDR1 is SGHTA and CDR2 is FQGNSA. Here the CDR3 DNA reads TGTGCCAGCAGTTCCGGGGCTGACACTGAAGCTTTCTTT. This translates into CASSSGADTEAFF.

The rearrangement joins TRBV7-9 to TRBJ1-3, with TRBD1 as a possible D gene (5 bases). Trimming took 3 bases from V and 6 from J, leaving 12 bases between them. CDR1 is SEHNR, CDR2 FQNEAQ, per germline (reference sequence). The CDR3 length is 14 residues. This CDR3 reads CASSLVQVPNTIYF. DNA for the CDR3: TGTGCCAGCAGCTTGGTACAGGTCCCAAACACCATATATTTT. The whole variable domain, remainder taken from reference TRBV7-9 and TRBJ1-3, is DTGVSQNPRHKITKRGQNVTFRCDPISEHNRLYWYRQTLGQGPEFLTYFQNEAQLEKSRLLSDRFSAERPKGSFSTLEIQRTEQGDSAMYLCASSLVQVPNTIYFGEGSWLTVV.

The chain links TRBV4-1 to TRBJ1-1; TRBD1 might be the D (5 bases). Germline CDR1 MGHRA, CDR2 YSYEKL. Trimming removed 2 bases at V and 5 bases at J, with 18 bases between. This CDR3 comprises 16 residues. The CDR3 region has the DNA TGCGCCAGCAGCCAACAGGGTGGTGTAACGAGGACTGAAGCTTTCTTT. Its protein is CASSQQGGVTRTEAFF.

The chain has TRBV5-1 and TRBJ2-5; D gene uncertain. V was cut by 0 bases and J by 1 base, with 4 bases left in between. This CDR3 is built from 13 residues. Germline CDR1 SGHRS, CDR2 YFSETQ. For the CDR3, the DNA is TGCGCCAGCAGCTTGGGGGTCCAAGAGACCCAGTACTTC. Translation gives CASSLGVQETQYF.

The V and J genes are TRBV16 and TRBJ1-3; D gene unclear. CDR1 and CDR2 (germline): KGHSY, FQNENV. Trimming pared 0 bases from V and 1 base from J, leaving 7 bases between. The CDR3 is 15 residues long. The CDR3 protein is CASSQSSGSGNTIYF. The CDR3 nucleotides read TGTGCCAGCAGCCAATCGAGCGGTTCTGGAAACACCATATATTTT.

The chain employs TRBV7-9 and TRBJ2-3; D is possibly TRBD1 (5 bases). Germline CDR1 reads SEHNR; CDR2 reads FQNEAQ (reference sequence). Trimming cost V 5 bases and J 6 bases, with 12 bases left between them. The CDR3 length is 13 residues. The CDR3 protein is CASSRQQGDTQYF. The CDR3 DNA reads TGTGCCAGCAGCAGACAGCAGGGCGATACGCAGTATTTT.

This sequence joins TRBV29-1 and TRBJ2-1; 10 nucleotides line up with TRBD2. J lost 4 bases, V lost 6 bases, and 6 bases had no gene match. From germline, CDR1 is SQVTM and CDR2 ANQGSEA. CDR3 length: 14 amino acids. The CDR3 bases are TGCAGCGTACGAGCGGGAGGGACATACAATGAGCAGTTCTTC. It translates to CSVRAGGTYNEQFF.

This clone was recorded once. This chain connects TRBV7-9 to TRBJ2-3; D possibly corresponds to TRBD1 (6 bases). This CDR3 comprises 15 residues. Trimming stripped 1 base from V and 2 bases from J, with 10 bases between. CDR1 is SEHNR, CDR2 FQNEAQ, per germline (reference sequence). As DNA, the CDR3 is TGTGCCAGCAGCTTAGAACAGGGCATCACAGATACGCAGTATTTT. Its translation: CASSLEQGITDTQYF.

The chain uses TRBV10-1 and TRBJ2-1; D is unclear. V gave up 3 bases and J gave up 14 bases, with 14 bases separating them. This CDR3 spans 12 amino acids. Germline V gives CDR1 WNHNN, CDR2 SYGVQD (reference sequence). CDR3 sequence: CASSDQTEVEFF. The CDR3 region has the DNA TGCGCCAGCAGTGACCAAACAGAGGTGGAGTTCTTC.

The chain employs TRBV28 and TRBJ1-3; TRBD1 is a possible D gene (6 bases). The CDR3 runs to 16 residues. The V gene's germline CDR1 is MDHEN and CDR2 SYDVKM. V lost 5 bases and J 0 bases, leaving 14 bases between the germline ends. The CDR3 loop reads CASSGSSGDSGNTIYF. In DNA form, the CDR3 reads TGTGCCAGCAGTGGAAGCTCAGGGGACTCTGGAAACACCATATATTTT.

The chain uses TRBV24-1 and TRBJ2-7; no firm D call. The germline V gene has CDR1 KGHDR and CDR2 SFDVKD. This CDR3 is 16 amino acids long. Trimming removed 4 bases at V and 4 bases at J, with 19 bases between. For the CDR3, the DNA is TGTGCCACCAGTGAGCCCATTTCGACATGGATTTACGAGCAGTACTTC. It codes for CATSEPISTWIYEQYF.

This clone was detected a few times. V usage is TRBV6-5 and J usage is TRBJ2-7; no definite D call. The V gene lost 4 bases and the J gene lost 0 bases, with 13 bases spanning the gap. The CDR3 sequence is 15 residues long. From germline, CDR1 is MNHEY and CDR2 SVGAGI. CDR3 sequence: CASSSQDASSYEQYF. For the CDR3, the DNA is TGTGCCAGCAGTTCGCAGGACGCTAGCTCCTACGAGCAGTACTTC.